This T cell receptor beta chain was obtained from a study of OX40 agonist ivuxolimab in advanced cancers. Study-wide background: Of the participants, approximately 38% had some prior anti-PD-1, anti-PD-L1 or anti-CTLA-4 therapy, which was allowed.

Trimming took off 4 bases at V and 9 bases at J, with 17 bases between the two ends. Germline-derived CDR1 and CDR2 are SGHRS and YFSETQ. The CDR3 spans 14 residues. If patients had autoimmune disease history or systemic immunosuppression, they were excluded. Clones were sequenced by immunoSEQ multiplex PCR, and TCRdb holds only the in-frame ones, with some missing. The sample yields about 14,000 clones, 80% seen once. The clonotype comes from an adult with an advanced solid tumor such as melanoma, head and neck, liver or kidney cancer. The chain uses TRBV5-1 and TRBJ2-1; D call uncertain. Sample: CD4+ or CD8+ T cells sorted from blood, taken in a trial of the OX40 agonist ivuxolimab. The CDR3: CASSHESALGEQFF. In nucleotides, the CDR3 is TGCGCCAGCAGCCACGAGTCAGCGTTGGGTGAGCAGTTCTTC.